The 20 T cell receptor beta chains given below trace back to one sample, sequenced in a study of synovial regulatory T cells in juvenile arthritis. Only in-frame clones appear in the TCRdb table, and some are missing; sequencing was by immunoSEQ multiplex PCR. The table for this sample gives 10,000 or so clones. The material sequenced was Treg cells from blood. The subset denotes: remaining (HLA-DR-negative) circulating blood Treg cells. These receptors all stem from a donor younger than 30 with juvenile idiopathic arthritis.

This sequence joins TRBV27 and TRBJ2-4; TCRdb's D call, TRBD2, is unchecked because there is no DNA. Germline V gene data show CDR1 as MNHEY and CDR2 as SMNVEV (reference sequence). This CDR3 is built from 13 residues. The entry carries no DNA sequence. The CDR3 loop reads CASKRGGRNIQYF.

The V call is TRBV6-6, the J call TRBJ1-4; the TRBD1 assignment by TCRdb is unverifiable without DNA. Germline assignment: CDR1 MNHNY and CDR2 SVGAGI (reference sequence). There are 14 residues in the CDR3. No DNA appears here. CDR3 in amino acids: CASSDRGRGEKLFF.

This clone is medium-sized by frequency. V gene TRBV7-9 combines with J gene TRBJ2-3; TCRdb's assignment of TRBD2 cannot be checked, as there is no DNA. This CDR3 has 16 residues. The entry carries no DNA sequence. Germline lookup yields CDR1 SEHNR and CDR2 FQNEAQ (reference sequence). The CDR3 sequence: CASSPRRPVLPNTQYF. The full variable domain, with the rest looked up from reference TRBV7-9 and TRBJ2-3, is DTGVSQNPRHKITKRGQNVTFRCDPISEHNRLYWYRQTLGQGPEFLTYFQNEAQLEKSRLLSDRFSAERPKGSFSTLEIQRTEQGDSAMYLCASSPRRPVLPNTQYFGPGTRLTVL.

The genes are TRBV5-1 and TRBJ2-7. CDR3 size: 13 residues. No DNA appears here. Germline-derived CDR1 and CDR2 are SGHRS and YFSETQ. The CDR3 loop reads CASSLAVGVEQYF.

The rearrangement joins TRBV4-2 to TRBJ1-4. Germline CDR1 LGHNA, CDR2 YNFKEQ. The CDR3 is 15 amino acids. DNA for this receptor is not on file. The CDR3 protein is CASSPSRGANEKLFF.

The V call is TRBV4-3, the J call TRBJ2-6. This CDR3 contains 16 residues. No DNA is listed. Per germline, CDR1 LGHNA and CDR2 YSLEER. The CDR3 spells CASSQDGLKGANVLTF.

The chain employs TRBV19 and TRBJ1-6. The CDR3 length is 14 residues. The DNA is not on file. CDR1 is LNHDA, CDR2 SQIVND, per germline (reference sequence). The CDR3 is CASSTRTENSPLHF.

This clone is labeled medium-sized (0.01 to 0.1%) based on frequency. CDR3 sequence reads: CATRGGGPYEQYF. V and J are TRBV19 and TRBJ2-7; as DNA is missing, the TRBD2 call by TCRdb cannot be tested. This CDR3 is 13 amino acids long. The nucleotide record is missing. Germline V gives CDR1 LNHDA, CDR2 SQIVND (reference sequence).

V usage is TRBV10-2 and J usage is TRBJ1-5. CDR1 is WSHSY, CDR2 SAAADI, per germline. The length of the CDR3 is 13 residues. This entry has no DNA. CDR3 amino acids: CASSPVGNQPQHF.

The chain employs TRBV29-1 and TRBJ2-2; lacking DNA, the TRBD1 call made by TCRdb goes unchecked. Germline V CDR1 and CDR2: SQVTM, ANQGSEA. The CDR3 loop spans 15 amino acids. The DNA is unrecorded. CDR3 protein: CSVHAGTSNTGELFF.

This chain uses TRBV27 with TRBJ1-3; the TCRdb call, TRBD1, lacks DNA for checking. Germline V gene lookup returns CDR1 MNHEY and CDR2 SMNVEV (reference sequence). The CDR3 runs to 16 residues. No DNA is recorded. The CDR3 loop is CASSSQGYGSGNTIYF.

The rearrangement links TRBV19 to TRBJ2-1; as DNA is missing, the TRBD2 call by TCRdb cannot be tested. Germline V gives CDR1 LNHDA, CDR2 SQIVND (reference sequence). The CDR3 totals 14 residues. No DNA is listed. CDR3: CASSIWQRANEQFF.

This clone is deemed medium-sized by its frequency. This chain uses TRBV6-6 with TRBJ1-2. The CDR3 sequence is 10 residues long. No DNA is listed. Per the germline V gene, CDR1 is MNHNY and CDR2 is SVGAGI (reference sequence). The CDR3 here is CASREYGYTF.

This clone is medium-sized by frequency. This rearrangement joins TRBV11-2 to TRBJ2-3; lacking DNA, the TRBD1 call made by TCRdb goes unchecked. From germline, CDR1 is SGHAT and CDR2 FQNNGV. The CDR3 covers 15 residues. A DNA sequence was not provided. CDR3 in amino acids: CASAYGQGIADTQYF. Full variable domain (remainder filled in from reference TRBV11-2 and TRBJ2-3): EAGVAQSPRYKIIEKRQSVAFWCNPISGHATLYWYQQILGQGPKLLIQFQNNGVVDDSQLPKDRFSAERLKGVDSTLKIQPAKLEDSAVYLCASAYGQGIADTQYFGPGTRLTVL.

The V gene is TRBV7-2, the J gene TRBJ2-3; the D call of TRBD2 rests on TCRdb alone, since no DNA is present to check it. The germline CDR1 and CDR2 sequences are SGHTA and FQGNSA. CDR3 length equals 15 residues. DNA for this receptor is not on file. CDR3 amino acids: CASSLGGLAGDTQYF. The variable domain in full, completed from reference TRBV7-2 and TRBJ2-3, reads GAGVSQSPSNKVTEKGKDVELRCDPISGHTALYWYRQSLGQGLEFLIYFQGNSAPDKSGLPSDRFSAERTGGSVSTLTIQRTQQEDSAVYLCASSLGGLAGDTQYFGPGTRLTVL.

The genes are TRBV7-8 and TRBJ2-7; TCRdb's D call, TRBD1, is unchecked because there is no DNA. This CDR3 is built from 18 residues. There is no recorded DNA. The germline gives CDR1 SGHVS, CDR2 FQNEAQ. The CDR3 reads CASSSVRLGRGIFYEQYF.

CDR3 sequence reads: CSAETGSSGNTIYF. V is TRBV29-1 and J is TRBJ1-3; TCRdb names TRBD1, which stays unverified in the absence of DNA. CDR1 and CDR2 (germline): SQVTM, ANQGSEA. CDR3 size: 14 residues. There is no recorded DNA.

The V and J genes are TRBV7-9 and TRBJ2-7; TCRdb gives TRBD1 as the D gene, but with no DNA this cannot be confirmed. The CDR3 covers 14 residues. Only the protein is on record. The germline V gene encodes CDR1 SEHNR and CDR2 FQNEAQ (reference sequence). The CDR3 here is CASSPDRGLYEQYF.

This chain connects TRBV5-1 to TRBJ1-1. This CDR3 region has 13 residues. The entry carries no DNA sequence. Germline V gives CDR1 SGHRS, CDR2 YFSETQ. CDR3 sequence reads: CASSQLVGTEAFF.

The CDR3 spells CASSAGTDPNYGYTF. The V and J genes are TRBV5-4 and TRBJ1-2; TCRdb proposes TRBD1, but this gene call is untestable without DNA. The CDR3 contains 15 residues. No DNA has been recorded. Germline lookup yields CDR1 SGHNT and CDR2 YYREEE (reference sequence).